Below, 32 T cell receptor beta chains from the same sample are listed, as sequenced in a study of regulatory T cells in long-lasting Graves disease (dated by TCRdb to about 2021). Libraries were built with multiplex PCR. Sequencing took place on an Illumina HiSeq 4000. TCR beta libraries were built with iRepertoire HTBI primers and Arm-PCR amplification of CDR3 regions. TCRdb cleaned the public reads at Q25 with fastp, built clones with MiXCR and kept in-frame beta chains. Each record represents a unique CDR3 protein, reported with the most common genes and DNA among its rows. The sample table shows 500,000 or so distinct CDR3 sequences, and more than 15% are seen once. The ten top clones hold 20% to 25% of the sample. The time point label of this sample denotes: newly diagnosed GD, antithyroid drugs for less than 3 months. For both TCR sequencing and RNA sequencing, RNA was extracted from PBMCs using TRIzol.

This same sample was also part of a study on T cells in Graves' hyperthyroidism and ophthalmopathy.

This sample comprised peripheral blood mononuclear cells (PBMCs), obtained at new diagnosis, from a patient treated with antithyroid drugs. These receptors were collected from a woman aged 35-65 years with Graves disease. Donor details come from another sample of the same person, matched by shared clones.

This clonotype showed up just a few times. The chain is built from TRBV7-8 and TRBJ2-1, with D possibly being TRBD2 (6 bases). Trimming shortened V by 2 bases and J by 5 bases, and 19 bases separated the two germline ends. The CDR3 length is 17 residues. From germline, CDR1 is SGHVS and CDR2 FQNEAQ. This CDR3 reads CASSLRGVPAPNNEQFF. The CDR3 DNA reads TGTGCCAGCAGCTTACGCGGGGTCCCAGCTCCTAACAATGAGCAGTTCTTC.

This clonotype appeared many times. The chain is built from TRBV6-2 or TRBV6-3 and TRBJ2-7; TRBD2 matches at 7 bases. Germline CDR1 MNHEY, CDR2 SVGEGT. The V gene end was trimmed by 1 base and the J gene end by 1 base; junction bases not matched to a gene: 4. The CDR3 length is 15 residues. The DNA of the CDR3 is TGTGCCAGCAGTTACTTATCTAGCGGTTCCTACGAGCAGTACTTC. As protein: CASSYLSSGSYEQYF.

In the case of this clonotype: Possible read error: a much larger clone is one base away. The CDR3 does not end in the conserved phenylalanine or tryptophan, so this is likely a read error. This chain links TRBV2 with TRBJ2-3, with 8 bases identical to TRBD1. V was pared by 3 bases and J by 1 base, with 3 bases of the junction left unmatched. There are 15 residues in the CDR3. CDR1 is SNHLY and CDR2 is FYNNEI in the germline V gene. This CDR3 reads CASSDMGQGTDTQYS. In DNA, the CDR3 is TGTGCCAGCAGTGATATGGGACAGGGCACAGATACGCAGTATTCT.

This clonotype has at least ten counts. A read error may produce the germline difference seen at one junction end. This chain connects TRBV19 to TRBJ1-2; 7 bases are a match to TRBD1. CDR3 length: 15 residues. Germline V lookup: CDR1 LNHDA, CDR2 SQIVND (reference sequence). CDR3 in amino acids: CASSTPGTANYGYTF. CDR3 DNA: TGTGCCAGCAGTACACCCGGGACAGCTAACTATGGCTACACCTTC.

This clonotype occurred a few times. CDR3 protein: CASSIGQSSNQPQHF. In nucleotides, the CDR3 is TGTGCCAGCAGTATCGGTCAGTCCTCCAATCAGCCCCAGCATTTT. The V gene is TRBV12-3 or TRBV12-4, the J gene TRBJ1-5, with unresolved D. This CDR3 has 15 residues. The V end lost 5 bases, the J end lost 3 bases, and 14 bases lay between the germline ends.

This clonotype was counted at least ten times. V gene TRBV5-1 combines with J gene TRBJ1-1, with 12 bases aligning to TRBD1. The CDR3 has 18 amino acids. The junction had 12 bases not matched to a gene; V was cut back by 0 bases and J by 6 bases. CDR1 SGHRS and CDR2 YFSETQ come from the germline V gene. The CDR3 here is CASSLGGTGGALGAEAFF. In DNA form, the CDR3 reads TGCGCCAGCAGCTTGGGAGGGACAGGGGGCGCCCTGGGCGCTGAAGCTTTCTTT.

This clonotype was recorded at least ten times. The rearrangement links TRBV7-2 to TRBJ2-3; unclear D gene. Trimming stripped 6 bases from V and 1 base from J, with 11 bases between. The germline CDR1 and CDR2 sequences are SGHTA and FQGNSA. This CDR3 has 14 residues. CDR3 in amino acids: CASRSMSGTDTQYF. For the CDR3, the DNA is TGTGCCAGCAGGTCCATGTCGGGCACAGATACGCAGTATTTT. The full variable domain, with the rest looked up from reference TRBV7-2 and TRBJ2-3, is GAGVSQSPSNKVTEKGKDVELRCDPISGHTALYWYRQSLGQGLEFLIYFQGNSAPDKSGLPSDRFSAERTGGSVSTLTIQRTQQEDSAVYLCASRSMSGTDTQYFGPGTRLTVL.

Many counts were recorded for this clonotype. The chain couples TRBV7-3 to TRBJ2-5; 10 nucleotides line up with TRBD1. This CDR3 is built from 15 residues. Germline V gene lookup returns CDR1 SGHTA and CDR2 FQGTGA. With 5 bases clipped from V and 4 bases from J, the junction kept 7 bases outside the gene matches. The CDR3 reads CASSPRQGAGETQYF. CDR3 sequence (DNA): TGTGCCAGCAGCCCCCGACAGGGGGCCGGAGAGACCCAGTACTTC.

V is TRBV5-1 and J is TRBJ2-7, with no clear D. Deletions cut 0 bases from V and 2 bases from J, with 15 bases between. Looked up from germline, CDR1 is SGHRS and CDR2 is YFSETQ. CDR3 size: 16 residues. The chain's CDR3 is CASSLGANDATYEQYF. The CDR3 nucleotides read TGCGCCAGCAGCTTGGGGGCGAACGACGCTACCTACGAGCAGTACTTC.

At least ten counts were recorded for this clonotype. The CDR3 DNA follows: TGCAGTGCTAGAGATCGGAACAGGGAATATGGCTACACCTTC. Protein sequence: CSARDRNREYGYTF. The gene calls are TRBV20-1 and TRBJ1-2, with D possibly TRBD1 on 6 matching bases. CDR1 is DFQATT and CDR2 is SNEGSKA in the germline V gene (reference sequence). V was clipped by 0 bases and J by 5 bases, with 13 bases between them. The CDR3 runs to 14 residues.

This clonotype was found many times. The chain recombines TRBV6-5 with TRBJ2-1, with a tentative D call TRBD2 (5 bases). CDR3 length: 17 amino acids. Germline CDR1 MNHEY, CDR2 SVGAGI. V shed 8 bases and J shed 3 bases, with 23 bases lying between them. CDR3 sequence reads: CASRSQPGNLNYNEQFF. The CDR3 bases are TGTGCCAGCCGTTCCCAGCCGGGGAACTTAAACTACAATGAGCAGTTCTTC.

In the case of this clonotype: A clone one base away is much larger, so this may be a read error. No conserved phenylalanine or tryptophan is present at the end of the CDR3, so a read error is the likely explanation. The chain recombines TRBV19 with TRBJ1-4; D is unclear. V was clipped by 3 bases and J by 3 bases, with 23 bases between them. Germline loops: CDR1 LNHDA, CDR2 SQIVND (reference sequence). The CDR3 is 19 amino acids. CDR3 bases: TGTGCCAGTAGTATGATGGGCACCGCTACCTCGTCGGCTAATGAAAAACTGTTTTCT. It specifies CASSMMGTATSSANEKLFS.

A few counts support this clonotype. This rearrangement joins TRBV15 to TRBJ1-4, with D unresolved. Germline CDR1 reads LNHNV; CDR2 reads YYDKDF (reference sequence). V lost 2 bases and J 4 bases, leaving 2 bases between the germline ends. The CDR3 covers 12 residues. CDR3 DNA: TGTGCCACCAGCAGAAGTAATGAAAAACTGTTTTTT. Translated, it gives CATSRSNEKLFF.

This clonotype was observed many times. The rearrangement links TRBV5-6 to TRBJ1-1, with a tentative D call TRBD1 (5 bases). Germline V CDR1 and CDR2: SGHDT, YYEEEE. The CDR3 is 14 amino acids. With 4 bases removed from V and 5 bases from J, the gap between germline ends came to 15 bases. The CDR3, as DNA: TGTGCCAGCAGCCTGGGCCAGGGTTGGACTGAAGCTTTCTTT. Protein product: CASSLGQGWTEAFF. Full variable domain (rest looked up from reference TRBV5-6 and TRBJ1-1): DAGVTQSPTHLIKTRGQQVTLRCSPKSGHDTVSWYQQALGQGPQFIFQYYEEEERQRGNFPDRFSGHQFPNYSSELNVNALLLGDSALYLCASSLGQGWTEAFFGQGTRLTVV.

This sequence joins TRBV12-3 or TRBV12-4 and TRBJ2-7; D perhaps matches TRBD1 (6 bases). Between the trimmed V and J ends, which lost 6 bases and 2 bases, there was a span of 14 bases. The CDR3 extends over 14 amino acids. CDR3: CASRTGQNTYEQYF. As DNA, the CDR3 is TGTGCCAGCAGGACAGGACAGAACACCTACGAGCAGTACTTC.

The chain uses TRBV27 and TRBJ1-1; the D gene is possibly TRBD1 (6 bases). CDR3 size: 12 residues. Looked up from germline, CDR1 is MNHEY and CDR2 is SMNVEV (reference sequence). Between the trimmed V and J ends, which lost 7 bases and 5 bases, there was a span of 11 bases. As DNA, the CDR3 is TGTGCCAGCAAGGTAGGGGGGACTGAAGCTTTCTTT. Its protein product is CASKVGGTEAFF.

J is TRBJ2-7 and V is TRBV19, with 14 bases matching TRBD2. The CDR3 totals 16 residues. V gave up 3 bases and J gave up 3 bases; unmatched junction bases: 4. From germline, CDR1 is LNHDA and CDR2 SQIVND (reference sequence). The CDR3 loop reads CASSIPGLAGGYEQYF. The CDR3 region has the DNA TGTGCCAGTAGTATCCCCGGACTAGCGGGGGGCTACGAGCAGTACTTC.

The chain uses TRBV19 and TRBJ1-5; D gene ambiguous. The length of the CDR3 is 14 residues. V was shortened by 1 base and J by 7 bases, with 11 bases between the two germline ends. CDR1 is LNHDA, CDR2 SQIVND, per germline (reference sequence). CDR3 protein: CASSIGLKEQPQHF. For the CDR3, the DNA is TGTGCCAGTAGTATAGGATTAAAAGAGCAGCCCCAGCATTTT.

This clonotype was seen repeatedly, ten times or more. The chain uses TRBV2 and TRBJ2-1; TRBD1 matches at 9 bases. The CDR3 consists of 15 residues. The V segment lost 4 bases and the J segment 2 bases; nucleotides outside the gene matches: 3. CDR1 is SNHLY and CDR2 is FYNNEI in the germline V gene. The CDR3 bases are TGTGCCAGCAGTGCAGGGACAGGGACCTACAATGAGCAGTTCTTC. Its protein product is CASSAGTGTYNEQFF.

CDR3 bases: TGTGCCAGCAGTTACTCGAAGTGGCCTCCCGCAGGGGACGAGCAGTACTTC. Translating it yields CASSYSKWPPAGDEQYF. V is TRBV6-2 or TRBV6-3 and J is TRBJ2-7; a possible D gene is TRBD1 (6 bases). V lost 0 bases and J 5 bases, leaving 20 bases between the germline ends. The CDR3 is 17 residues long. The germline CDR1 and CDR2 sequences are MNHEY and SVGEGT.

This clonotype has a count of ten or more. This chain joins TRBV2 and TRBJ1-1; D is undetermined. Germline CDR1 SNHLY, CDR2 FYNNEI. This CDR3 has 13 amino acids. V was pared by 5 bases and J by 1 base, with 8 bases between. Here the CDR3 reads CASSPDWNTEAFF. Written as DNA, the CDR3 is TGTGCCAGCAGTCCGGACTGGAACACTGAAGCTTTCTTT.

This clonotype occurred many times. The rearrangement joins TRBV11-2 to TRBJ2-7; weak D call: TRBD2 (5 bases). In germline, CDR1 is SGHAT, CDR2 FQNNGV. The CDR3 length is 15 residues. Trimming cost V 5 bases and J 0 bases, with 14 bases left between them. CDR3 DNA: TGTGCCAGCAGCCCCGGCGGACTCCTCTCCTACGAGCAGTACTTC. Protein product: CASSPGGLLSYEQYF. Combining the CDR3 with reference TRBV11-2 and TRBJ2-7 gives the whole variable domain EAGVAQSPRYKIIEKRQSVAFWCNPISGHATLYWYQQILGQGPKLLIQFQNNGVVDDSQLPKDRFSAERLKGVDSTLKIQPAKLEDSAVYLCASSPGGLLSYEQYFGPGTRLTVT.

This clonotype was observed many times. The rearrangement links TRBV11-2 to TRBJ2-7; either TRBD1 or TRBD2 may supply D (7 bases each). The CDR3 runs 13 residues. The germline CDR1 and CDR2 sequences are SGHAT and FQNNGV. Deletions cut 0 bases from V and 6 bases from J, with 9 bases between. CDR3 bases: TGTGCCAGCAGCTTAGACAGGGGGGGCGAGCAGTACTTC. Translation gives CASSLDRGGEQYF.

This clonotype was detected ten times or more. The chain employs TRBV18 and TRBJ2-3; 14 positions agree with TRBD2. Germline V lookup: CDR1 KGHSH, CDR2 LQKENI. The trim removed 5 bases at V and 5 bases at J, leaving 6 bases unmatched. The CDR3 extends over 16 amino acids. This CDR3 reads CASSATSGGAIDTQYF. In DNA, the CDR3 is TGTGCCAGCTCAGCGACTAGCGGGGGGGCCATAGATACGCAGTATTTT.

This clonotype came up many times. The chain has TRBV20-1 and TRBJ2-1; no firm D call. V was cut by 1 base and J by 5 bases, with 6 bases left in between. Germline V gives CDR1 DFQATT, CDR2 SNEGSKA (reference sequence). The CDR3 is made up of 12 amino acids. Written as DNA, the CDR3 is TGCAGTGCTAGAGTTCCCCACAATGAGCAGTTCTTC. Amino acids: CSARVPHNEQFF.

The chain is built from TRBV27 and TRBJ1-2; 7 bases fit TRBD1. V shed 4 bases, J shed 4 bases, and the junction held 6 bases outside the gene matches. Germline lookup yields CDR1 MNHEY and CDR2 SMNVEV (reference sequence). The length of the CDR3 is 14 residues. CDR3: CASSSSGGGYGYTF. The CDR3 nucleotides are TGTGCCAGCAGTTCCTCAGGGGGAGGCTATGGCTACACCTTC.

There are many counts of this clonotype. The J gene is TRBJ1-6, the V gene TRBV12-3 or TRBV12-4; D is ambiguous. CDR3 length: 13 residues. Trimming pared 2 bases from V and 18 bases from J, leaving 17 bases between. CDR3 loop: CASSLSQQGRHHF. The DNA for the CDR3 is TGTGCCAGCAGTTTATCTCAGCAAGGACGTCACCACTTT.

This clonotype appeared many times. V usage is TRBV11-1 and J usage is TRBJ2-1; perhaps TRBD2 as D (6 bases). The CDR3 length is 17 residues. The V gene lost 1 base and the J gene lost 2 bases, with 15 bases spanning the gap. Germline CDR1 SGHAT, CDR2 FQDESV (reference sequence). DNA for the CDR3: TGTGCCAGCAGCTTAGGGGGCGGGGCCTTTACCTACAATGAGCAGTTCTTC. As protein: CASSLGGGAFTYNEQFF.

This clonotype appeared a few times. The chain carries TRBV6-2 or TRBV6-3 and TRBJ2-2, with D possibly called TRBD1 or TRBD2 (7 bases each). Germline CDR1 MNHEY, CDR2 SVGEGT. The CDR3 has 17 amino acids. The V end lost 0 bases, the J end lost 2 bases, and 13 bases lay between the germline ends. The CDR3 loop is CASSYSGRGLNTGELFF. The CDR3 coding sequence is TGTGCCAGCAGTTACTCTGGGAGGGGGCTTAACACCGGGGAGCTGTTTTTT.

The sample holds many counts of this clonotype. This chain links TRBV28 with TRBJ1-5; D not certain. Germline CDR1 MDHEN, CDR2 SYDVKM. Trimming pared 4 bases from V and 6 bases from J, leaving 10 bases between. This CDR3 contains 13 residues. The CDR3 here is CASSSVRGQPQHF. The CDR3 nucleotides read TGTGCCAGCAGTTCTGTTCGGGGTCAGCCCCAGCATTTT.

The rearrangement uses TRBV19 and TRBJ1-5; TRBD1 is a possible D gene (5 bases). Germline V gene data show CDR1 as LNHDA and CDR2 as SQIVND (reference sequence). CDR3 size: 16 residues. Trimming removed 0 bases at V and 7 bases at J, with 16 bases between. The CDR3 sequence is CASSIDSGGSRQPQHF. The CDR3 DNA follows: TGTGCCAGTAGTATAGATAGTGGGGGATCAAGGCAGCCCCAGCATTTT. Filled out from reference TRBV19 and TRBJ1-5, the complete variable domain reads DGGITQSPKYLFRKEGQNVTLSCEQNLNHDAMYWYRQDPGQGLRLIYYSQIVNDFQKGDIAEGYSVSREKKESFPLTVTSAQKNPTAFYLCASSIDSGGSRQPQHFGDGTRLSIL.

This sequence joins TRBV11-2 and TRBJ2-2, with 8 bases fitting TRBD1. CDR1 is SGHAT, CDR2 FQNNGV, per germline. V gave up 2 bases and J gave up 3 bases; unmatched junction bases: 8. CDR3 size: 17 residues. This chain's CDR3 is CASSLTPGTGHTGELFF. In nucleotides, the CDR3 is TGTGCCAGCAGCTTAACTCCCGGGACAGGCCACACCGGGGAGCTGTTTTTT. Together with reference TRBV11-2 and TRBJ2-2, the CDR3 gives the full variable domain: EAGVAQSPRYKIIEKRQSVAFWCNPISGHATLYWYQQILGQGPKLLIQFQNNGVVDDSQLPKDRFSAERLKGVDSTLKIQPAKLEDSAVYLCASSLTPGTGHTGELFFGEGSRLTVL.